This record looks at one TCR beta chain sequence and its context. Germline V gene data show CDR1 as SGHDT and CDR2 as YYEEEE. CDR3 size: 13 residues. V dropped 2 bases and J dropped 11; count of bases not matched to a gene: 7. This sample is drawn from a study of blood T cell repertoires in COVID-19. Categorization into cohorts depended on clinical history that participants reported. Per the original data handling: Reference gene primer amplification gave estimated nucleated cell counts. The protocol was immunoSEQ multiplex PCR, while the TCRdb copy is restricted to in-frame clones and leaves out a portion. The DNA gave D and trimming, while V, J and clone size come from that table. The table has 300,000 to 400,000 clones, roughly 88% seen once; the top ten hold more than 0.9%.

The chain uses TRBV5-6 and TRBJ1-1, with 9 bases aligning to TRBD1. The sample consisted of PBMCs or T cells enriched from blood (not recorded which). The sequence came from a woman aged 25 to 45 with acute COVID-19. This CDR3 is CASSFQRGTGAFF. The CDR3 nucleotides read TGTGCCAGCAGCTTTCAAAGGGGGACAGGGGCTTTCTTT.